This TCR beta chain was observed in a study of OX40 agonist ivuxolimab in advanced cancers. Turning to the study itself: Ivuxolimab, which is an agonistic anti-OX40 (CD134) antibody, was administered to the patients.

Germline CDR1 reads SGHRS; CDR2 reads YFSETQ. The CDR3 totals 14 residues. Deletions cut 6 bases from V and 3 bases from J, with 14 bases between. The repertoire was sequenced with immunoSEQ multiplex PCR; TCRdb's copy has only in-frame clones and lacks some. The sample holds tens of thousands of clones, 92% seen once. The chain has TRBV5-1 and TRBJ2-3; D is possibly TRBD1 or TRBD2 (5 bases each). Sequenced material: CD4+ or CD8+ T cells sorted from blood, taken in a trial of the OX40 agonist ivuxolimab. The receptor's source is an adult with an advanced solid tumor such as melanoma, head and neck, liver or kidney cancer. The CDR3 spells CASTFTGGTDTQYF. The DNA of the CDR3 is TGCGCCAGCACCTTCACAGGAGGAACAGATACGCAGTATTTT.